These T cell receptor beta chains were read from a single sample in a study of blood T cell repertoires in COVID-19. Assay used: immunoSEQ multiplex PCR; TCRdb lists only in-frame clones, some missing. The repertoire holds about 230,000 clones, about 90% seen once, with 9.5% to 15% in the top ten. Sequenced input: peripheral blood. Receptor source: a woman between 18 and 29 years old who had recovered from COVID-19. Each CDR3 is given without its conserved first and last residue. Fields, in order: V gene, clone size, CDR3 protein. Size tells how often a clone was seen (once, few, many) or the class of an expanded clone, and some rows leave it out.

v_call: TRBV14
clone_size: NA
cdr3_aa: ASSLPQGVRYNEQF

v_call: TRBV4-3
clone_size: NA
cdr3_aa: ASSQFTGMNTEAF

v_call: TRBV10-3
clone_size: few
cdr3_aa: AISELTGPTEAF

v_call: TRBV5-4
clone_size: NA
cdr3_aa: ASSLQAGGGEQY

v_call: TRBV7-9
clone_size: NA
cdr3_aa: ASSPSDRLDGYT

v_call: TRBV3-1/TRBV3-2
clone_size: NA
cdr3_aa: ASSQYTGTQVTEAF

v_call: TRBV6-1
clone_size: NA
cdr3_aa: ASSAGGQPLNTEAF

v_call: TRBV6-1
clone_size: NA
cdr3_aa: ASSERFSWGRVDEQY

v_call: TRBV6-1
clone_size: once
cdr3_aa: ASSEDRVWTEAF

v_call: TRBV4-2
clone_size: NA
cdr3_aa: ASSREDRGSNQPQH

v_call: TRBV7-8
clone_size: NA
cdr3_aa: ASSLDGPGIRYGYT

v_call: TRBV18
clone_size: few
cdr3_aa: ASSPGQGDGYT

v_call: TRBV4-2
clone_size: once
cdr3_aa: ASSQSTSGTQETQY

v_call: TRBV28
clone_size: NA
cdr3_aa: ASSFTGVRTEAF

v_call: TRBV28
clone_size: few
cdr3_aa: ASSSPGTGVLEKLF

v_call: TRBV7-3
clone_size: NA
cdr3_aa: ASSLELAGLSEQY

v_call: TRBV11-3
clone_size: NA
cdr3_aa: ASSLGDRDDIQY

v_call: TRBV3-1/TRBV3-2
clone_size: NA
cdr3_aa: ASSQPSGIGTYEQY

v_call: TRBV7-2
clone_size: NA
cdr3_aa: ASSSPGLAFRY

v_call: TRBV27
clone_size: NA
cdr3_aa: ASRTFKTDSYNEQF

v_call: TRBV7-6
clone_size: NA
cdr3_aa: ASSNSGTGSYEQY

v_call: TRBV9
clone_size: NA
cdr3_aa: ASSEGVSSSYEQY

v_call: TRBV7-6
clone_size: few
cdr3_aa: ASQGDTEAF

v_call: TRBV6-5
clone_size: many
cdr3_aa: ASTSGMEAETQY

v_call: TRBV6-5
clone_size: few
cdr3_aa: ASSIDRGPYEQY

v_call: TRBV24-1
clone_size: few
cdr3_aa: ATSDWDYGTGNNEQF

v_call: TRBV30
clone_size: NA
cdr3_aa: AWSLEAF

v_call: TRBV2
clone_size: NA
cdr3_aa: ASRAQGGSYEQY

v_call: TRBV13
clone_size: NA
cdr3_aa: ASTLTASAVSYNEQF

v_call: TRBV27
clone_size: NA
cdr3_aa: ASSSRTGWETQY

v_call: TRBV6-2/TRBV6-3
clone_size: NA
cdr3_aa: ASSYLAGNTDTQY

v_call: TRBV30
clone_size: once
cdr3_aa: AWSGSGRFEKGRNTIY

v_call: TRBV6-5
clone_size: NA
cdr3_aa: ASSYWAGGLGETQY

v_call: TRBV27
clone_size: NA
cdr3_aa: ASSSRQGAHEQY

v_call: TRBV30
clone_size: NA
cdr3_aa: AWKGRGRADNEQF

v_call: TRBV25-1
clone_size: few
cdr3_aa: ASSGKTGQVVGEQY

v_call: TRBV9
clone_size: NA
cdr3_aa: ASSPIPSAGRTEAF

v_call: TRBV13
clone_size: NA
cdr3_aa: ASSYNRGTRKLF

v_call: TRBV6-2/TRBV6-3
clone_size: NA
cdr3_aa: ASSYNSGNEQY

v_call: TRBV4-3
clone_size: NA
cdr3_aa: ASSPHTENTEAF

v_call: TRBV27
clone_size: NA
cdr3_aa: AARGYNEQF

v_call: TRBV2
clone_size: NA
cdr3_aa: ASSPGETQY

v_call: TRBV28
clone_size: NA
cdr3_aa: ASSLSGQINEKLF

v_call: TRBV6-5
clone_size: NA
cdr3_aa: ASSSGIGSTEAF

v_call: TRBV9
clone_size: NA
cdr3_aa: ASSGEGAGGTEAF

v_call: TRBV19
clone_size: NA
cdr3_aa: ASSIPGTNEKLF

v_call: TRBV4-3
clone_size: once
cdr3_aa: ASSQARLAGVFGEQF

v_call: TRBV19
clone_size: NA
cdr3_aa: ASIPRGQGDTEAF

v_call: TRBV18
clone_size: NA
cdr3_aa: ASSKGQEQETQY

v_call: TRBV18
clone_size: NA
cdr3_aa: ASSPYPTGEFQPQH

v_call: TRBV3-1/TRBV3-2
clone_size: NA
cdr3_aa: ASSLSRLAANEKLF

v_call: TRBV3-1/TRBV3-2
clone_size: NA
cdr3_aa: ASSDRDRSLEAF

v_call: TRBV10-3
clone_size: NA
cdr3_aa: AIRRLSGSTDTQY

v_call: TRBV19
clone_size: NA
cdr3_aa: ASSMGHNTGELF